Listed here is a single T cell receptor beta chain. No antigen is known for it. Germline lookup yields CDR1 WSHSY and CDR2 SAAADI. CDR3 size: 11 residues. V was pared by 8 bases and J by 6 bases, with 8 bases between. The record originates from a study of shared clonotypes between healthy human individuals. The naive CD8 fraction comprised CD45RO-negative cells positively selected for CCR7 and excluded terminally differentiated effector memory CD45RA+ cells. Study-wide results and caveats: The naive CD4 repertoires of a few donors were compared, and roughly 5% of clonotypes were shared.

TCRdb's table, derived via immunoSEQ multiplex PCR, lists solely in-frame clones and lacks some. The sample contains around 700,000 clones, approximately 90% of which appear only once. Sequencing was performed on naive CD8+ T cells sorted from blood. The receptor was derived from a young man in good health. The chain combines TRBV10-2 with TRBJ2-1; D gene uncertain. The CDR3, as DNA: TGCGCCAGCGCCTTGGGCAATGAGCAGTTCTTC. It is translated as CASALGNEQFF.